This is a list of T cell receptor beta chains from one sample in a study of blood T cell repertoires in COVID-19. Sequencing used immunoSEQ multiplex PCR; TCRdb keeps in-frame clones, though not all of them. Of 160,000 or so clones in the sample, roughly 82% were seen once. Sequenced material: peripheral blood. These receptors came from a woman between 65 and 79 years old with acute or convalescent COVID-19. The CDR3 runs from the conserved cysteine through the conserved F or W. Fields, in order: V gene, clone size, J gene, D gene, CDR3 length, CDR3 protein, CDR3 DNA. D genes are given only for firm matches. Size values are once, few and many counts, or a class for expanded clones, and some rows have none.

TRBV28,NA,TRBJ2-3,NA,16,CASSSPSEGGTDTQYF,TGTGCCAGCAGTTCGCCTAGCGAAGGTGGCACAGATACGCAGTATTTT
TRBV5-6,NA,TRBJ1-2,TRBD1,14,CASSAGQPPYGYTF,TGTGCCAGCAGCGCGGGACAGCCTCCCTATGGCTACACCTTC
TRBV28,NA,TRBJ2-7,TRBD1,17,CASSGNRWTGHTYEQYF,TGTGCCAGCAGTGGTAACCGTTGGACAGGGCATACCTACGAGCAGTACTTC
TRBV3-1/TRBV3-2,NA,TRBJ1-1,NA,11,CASSQLTEAFF,TGTGCCAGCAGCCAACTCACTGAAGCTTTCTTT
TRBV9,NA,TRBJ2-2,NA,14,CASSPGTTYRELFF,TGTGCCAGCAGCCCAGGGACAACCTACCGGGAGCTGTTTTTT
TRBV7-9,few,TRBJ1-1,NA,13,CASSSGVPTEAFF,TGTGCCAGCAGCTCCGGGGTCCCTACTGAAGCTTTCTTT
TRBV29-1,few,TRBJ1-2,NA,12,CSVVGEAYGYTF,TGCAGCGTTGTGGGGGAGGCCTATGGCTACACCTTC
TRBV18,NA,TRBJ2-1,NA,14,CASSPVQGRNEQFF,TGTGCCAGCTCACCAGTCCAGGGTCGGAATGAGCAGTTCTTC
TRBV6-2/TRBV6-3,many,TRBJ1-5,TRBD1,17,CASSYVTGASSNQPQHF,TGTGCCAGCAGTTACGTGACAGGGGCTTCGAGCAATCAGCCCCAGCATTTT
TRBV5-1,once,TRBJ2-7,NA,14,CASSLHRESYEQYF,TGCGCCAGCAGCTTGCACAGGGAATCCTACGAGCAGTACTTC
TRBV18,NA,TRBJ2-3,TRBD2,16,CASSPRLAGSTDTQYF,TGTGCCAGCTCACCTCGACTAGCGGGAAGCACAGATACGCAGTATTTT
TRBV6-6,few,TRBJ1-2,TRBD1,15,CASKHSGGYNYGYTF,TGTGCCAGCAAACACTCAGGGGGTTATAACTATGGCTACACCTTC
TRBV12-5,NA,TRBJ2-1,TRBD2,15,CASGSGTSGVNEQFF,TGTGCTAGTGGTTCAGGGACTAGCGGTGTCAATGAGCAGTTCTTC
TRBV19,once,TRBJ1-6,NA,13,CASSKEGNSPLHF,TGTGCCAGTAGTAAGGAGGGCAATTCACCCCTCCACTTT
TRBV2,NA,TRBJ1-1,NA,14,CASSEGAVFTEAFF,TGTGCCAGCAGTGAAGGGGCAGTTTTCACTGAAGCTTTCTTT
TRBV12-3/TRBV12-4,NA,TRBJ2-7,NA,12,CASSLGGAEQYF,TGTGCCAGCAGTTTAGGTGGGGCCGAGCAGTACTTC
TRBV24-1,NA,TRBJ2-3,TRBD1,15,CATSDTGTGTDTQYF,TGTGCCACCAGTGATACCGGGACAGGCACAGATACGCAGTATTTT
TRBV4-2,few,TRBJ1-2,NA,14,CASSQPGTGYGYTF,TGTGCCAGCAGCCAACCAGGAACAGGCTATGGCTACACCTTC
TRBV3-1/TRBV3-2,NA,TRBJ2-7,TRBD1,14,CASSPRTGGYEQYF,TGTGCCAGCAGCCCTCGGACAGGGGGCTACGAGCAGTACTTC
TRBV28,NA,TRBJ1-5,NA,16,CASSLGGVGSNQPQHF,TGTGCCAGCAGTTTAGGGGGGGTGGGGAGCAATCAGCCCCAGCATTTT
TRBV7-9,NA,TRBJ1-5,NA,17,CASSLARTDYSNQPQHF,TGTGCCAGCAGCTTAGCACGGACGGACTATAGCAATCAGCCCCAGCATTTT
TRBV6-1,NA,TRBJ2-3,TRBD2,16,CASSVFSGGAADTQYF,TGTGCCAGCAGTGTTTTTAGCGGGGGGGCAGCAGATACGCAGTATTTT
TRBV28,NA,TRBJ1-5,NA,15,CASSPRGSRNQPQHF,TGTGCCAGCAGCCCCCGCGGGTCCCGCAATCAGCCCCAGCATTTT
TRBV6-5,NA,TRBJ1-2,TRBD1,11,CASSGGGPINF,TGTGCCAGCTCCGGAGGGGGCCCTATTAACTTC
TRBV30,NA,TRBJ2-3,NA,14,CAWMVDRYTDTQYF,TGTGCCTGGATGGTTGACAGGTACACAGATACGCAGTATTTT
TRBV19,few,TRBJ2-7,TRBD1,17,CASSIGLRDSYSYEQYF,TGTGCCAGTAGTATAGGGCTCCGGGACAGTTACTCCTACGAGCAGTACTTC
TRBV5-5,NA,TRBJ2-3,TRBD1,15,CASTGQGDMVDTQYF,TGTGCCAGCACCGGGCAGGGGGATATGGTGGATACGCAGTATTTT
TRBV4-3,NA,TRBJ2-3,NA,17,CASSQESRGASTDTQYF,TGCGCCAGCAGCCAAGAAAGCAGGGGCGCTAGCACAGATACGCAGTATTTT
TRBV4-3,few,TRBJ2-1,TRBD2,16,CASSQSGAGDWNEQFF,TGCGCCAGCAGCCAGTCCGGAGCGGGAGACTGGAATGAGCAGTTCTTC
TRBV6-1,few,TRBJ2-7,NA,13,CASMDVGQAEQYF,TGTGCCAGCATGGATGTGGGTCAGGCCGAGCAGTACTTC
TRBV5-6,NA,TRBJ1-5,TRBD1,15,CASSLGTGNLRPQHF,TGTGCCAGCAGCTTGGGGACAGGGAATCTTAGGCCCCAGCATTTT
TRBV18,once,TRBJ1-5,NA,15,CASSPDGNRNQPQHF,TGTGCCAGCTCACCAGACGGAAACAGAAATCAGCCCCAGCATTTT
TRBV6-5,NA,TRBJ2-1,TRBD1,16,CASSYSGTGGRNEQFF,TGTGCCAGCAGTTACTCGGGGACAGGGGGCAGGAATGAGCAGTTCTTC
TRBV6-5,NA,TRBJ1-6,NA,14,CASSLNRDNSPLHF,TGTGCCAGCAGCCTAAACAGGGATAATTCACCCCTCCACTTT
TRBV4-3,NA,TRBJ1-3,NA,15,CASSGGLDPGNTIYF,TGCGCCAGCAGCGGCGGGTTGGATCCTGGAAACACCATATATTTT
TRBV29-1,few,TRBJ2-2,NA,14,CSVDGGRFTGELFF,TGCAGCGTTGACGGGGGGCGGTTCACCGGGGAGCTGTTTTTT
TRBV5-1,many,TRBJ2-7,NA,15,CASSLGSAHAYEQYF,TGCGCCAGCAGCTTGGGATCAGCGCATGCCTACGAGCAGTACTTC
TRBV11-2,NA,TRBJ2-1,TRBD2,19,CASSLGTRRASGRIFEQFF,TGTGCCAGCAGCTTAGGAACCCGCAGGGCTAGCGGGAGGATCTTCGAGCAGTTCTTC
TRBV15,NA,TRBJ2-3,NA,16,CATSREYRERTDTQYF,TGTGCCACCAGCAGAGAGTACAGGGAACGCACAGATACGCAGTATTTT
TRBV4-3,NA,TRBJ2-7,TRBD1,15,CASSRLPGQGYEQYF,TGCGCCAGCAGCCGGCTGCCGGGACAGGGCTACGAGCAGTACTTC
TRBV5-1,few,TRBJ2-5,NA,18,CASSLRYLGPAGGETQYF,TGCGCCAGCAGCTTACGCTACCTTGGGCCAGCCGGCGGGGAGACCCAGTACTTC
TRBV19,NA,TRBJ2-2,TRBD1,15,CASVSGTANTGELFF,TGTGCCAGTGTCTCCGGGACAGCCAACACCGGGGAGCTGTTTTTT
TRBV6-5,NA,TRBJ2-1,TRBD2,15,CASIAGTSGFGEQFF,TGTGCCAGCATTGCCGGGACTAGCGGATTCGGTGAGCAGTTCTTC
TRBV6-2/TRBV6-3,NA,TRBJ2-3,TRBD2,16,CASSFTSGGATDTQYF,TGTGCCAGCAGTTTTACTAGCGGGGGGGCCACAGATACGCAGTATTTT
TRBV5-6,NA,TRBJ1-6,NA,17,CASSLTQGSSYNSPLHF,TGTGCCAGCAGCTTGACTCAGGGGAGCTCCTATAATTCACCCCTCCACTTT
TRBV10-3,NA,TRBJ1-6,NA,14,CAISRDTYNSPLHF,TGTGCCATCAGCCGGGACACCTATAATTCACCCCTCCACTTT
TRBV7-8,NA,TRBJ2-5,TRBD2,13,CASSFVAGETQYF,TGTGCCAGCAGCTTTGTAGCGGGAGAGACCCAGTACTTC
TRBV5-5,few,TRBJ1-5,TRBD1,15,CASSLAGQGHQPQHF,TGTGCCAGCAGCTTGGCGGGACAGGGACATCAGCCCCAGCATTTT
TRBV6-6,NA,TRBJ2-1,NA,16,CASSPPVQRPYNEQFF,TGTGCCAGCAGTCCTCCAGTTCAGCGACCCTACAATGAGCAGTTCTTC
TRBV15,NA,TRBJ2-1,TRBD2,16,CATSRDLASGIYEQFF,TGTGCCACCAGCAGAGATCTTGCTAGCGGGATTTATGAGCAGTTCTTC
TRBV4-3,once,TRBJ1-2,TRBD1,17,CASSQDHGPGGIYGYTF,TGCGCCAGCAGCCAAGATCACGGTCCAGGGGGGATCTATGGCTACACCTTC
TRBV18,NA,TRBJ1-3,NA,15,CASSPRTAPGNTIYF,TGTGCCAGCTCACCACGGACAGCGCCTGGAAACACCATATATTTT
TRBV11-3,NA,TRBJ2-5,NA,13,CASSLTREETQYF,TGTGCCAGCAGCTTAACCAGGGAAGAGACCCAGTACTTC